This T cell receptor beta chain was profiled in a study of blood T cell repertoires in COVID-19. Study background: Sources were T cells, B-cell-depleted T cells, or PBMCs; the material itself was cDNA or gDNA.

Trimming removed 4 bases from V and 4 bases from J; junction bases left unmatched: 9. The V gene's germline CDR1 is SGHDT and CDR2 YYEEEE. The CDR3 spans 15 residues. Assay used: immunoSEQ multiplex PCR; TCRdb lists only in-frame clones, some missing. The sample contains over 70,000 clones, 70% to 80% of which appear only once. This sequence originates from a man aged 65 to 79 with COVID-19, enrolled during active disease. Sequencing was performed on peripheral blood. The chain links TRBV5-6 to TRBJ1-1, with 8 nucleotides matching TRBD1. The DNA of the CDR3 is TGTGCCAGCAGCGGTTGGACAGGGTTTGGCACTGAAGCTTTCTTT. Its translation is CASSGWTGFGTEAFF. Full variable domain (remainder filled in from reference TRBV5-6 and TRBJ1-1): DAGVTQSPTHLIKTRGQQVTLRCSPKSGHDTVSWYQQALGQGPQFIFQYYEEEERQRGNFPDRFSGHQFPNYSSELNVNALLLGDSALYLCASSGWTGFGTEAFFGQGTRLTVV.